The 16 T cell receptor beta chains below come from one sample, sequenced in a study of blood T cell repertoires in COVID-19. The assay was immunoSEQ multiplex PCR, and TCRdb's table has in-frame clones only and misses some. Among fewer than 250,000 clones listed, 80% to 85% were seen once. The sample taken for sequencing was PBMCs or T cells enriched from blood (not recorded which). These receptors all come from a woman aged 25 to 39 who had been exposed to COVID-19.

The chain uses TRBV7-9 and TRBJ1-5; 9 positions agree with TRBD1. V lost 6 bases and J lost 6; bases outside the gene matches: 9. The CDR3 has 15 residues. Germline V gene lookup returns CDR1 SEHNR and CDR2 FQNEAQ (reference sequence). The DNA of the CDR3 is TGTGCCAGCAGTCCTACAGGGGGCGGGGGTCAGCCCCAGCATTTT. Translating it yields CASSPTGGGGQPQHF. Using reference TRBV7-9 and TRBJ1-5 for the parts outside the CDR3, the full variable domain is DTGVSQNPRHKITKRGQNVTFRCDPISEHNRLYWYRQTLGQGPEFLTYFQNEAQLEKSRLLSDRFSAERPKGSFSTLEIQRTEQGDSAMYLCASSPTGGGGQPQHFGDGTRLSIL.

The gene calls are TRBV5-1 and TRBJ2-5, with D perhaps TRBD2 (7 bases). Germline V lookup: CDR1 SGHRS, CDR2 YFSETQ. Trimming left V 1 base short and J 4 bases short, with 11 bases between. The CDR3 is made up of 14 amino acids. The CDR3 DNA is TGCGCCAGCAGCTTGCGAGGGGGGGGAGAGACCCAGTACTTC. This sequence encodes CASSLRGGGETQYF.

The J gene is TRBJ1-2, the V gene TRBV19, with 8 nucleotides matching TRBD1. This CDR3 comprises 15 residues. The V gene end was trimmed by 2 bases and the J gene end by 8 bases; junction bases not matched to a gene: 10. Per the germline V gene, CDR1 is LNHDA and CDR2 is SQIVND (reference sequence). In DNA form, the CDR3 reads TGTGCCAGTAGTATAATCTTCGGACAGGGCGGAGGCTACACCTTC. Protein: CASSIIFGQGGGYTF.

This chain connects TRBV6-5 to TRBJ1-2; D unresolved. The V gene lost 5 bases and the J gene lost 3 bases, with 7 bases spanning the gap. Looked up from germline, CDR1 is MNHEY and CDR2 is SVGAGI. The CDR3 is 12 amino acids. The CDR3, as DNA: TGTGCCAGCAGTCCCGGTGACTATGGCTACACCTTC. It translates to CASSPGDYGYTF.

The chain is built from TRBV6-6 and TRBJ1-3; D unclear. Germline assignment: CDR1 MNHNY and CDR2 SVGAGI (reference sequence). The CDR3 consists of 16 residues. Trimming pared 5 bases from V and 0 bases from J, leaving 14 bases between. The CDR3 DNA is TGTGCCAGCAGTCCCCGGGTTGAGAGCTCTGGAAACACCATATATTTT. This translates into CASSPRVESSGNTIYF.

There are a few counts of this clone. The genes are TRBV29-1 and TRBJ2-7; D possibly corresponds to TRBD2 (7 bases). The CDR3 loop spans 17 amino acids. Per germline, CDR1 SQVTM and CDR2 ANQGSEA. Deletions cut 1 base from V and 2 bases from J, with 21 bases between. The CDR3 here is CSVEGPSGRGFTYEQYF. DNA of the CDR3: TGCAGCGTTGAAGGCCCTTCGGGGAGGGGGTTTACCTACGAGCAGTACTTC.

The J gene is TRBJ1-1, the V gene TRBV5-1; weak D call: TRBD1 (6 bases). Germline assignment: CDR1 SGHRS and CDR2 YFSETQ. Trimming took 4 bases from V and 11 from J, leaving 15 bases between them. The CDR3 contains 12 residues. In DNA form, the CDR3 reads TGCGCCAGCAGCACACAGGGTGTCAAGGCTTTCTTT. Encoded protein: CASSTQGVKAFF.

This clone showed up just a few times. V and J are TRBV6-4 and TRBJ2-2; a possible D gene is TRBD1 (5 bases). The CDR3 runs to 15 residues. The V end lost 3 bases, the J end lost 3 bases, and 11 bases lay between the germline ends. Germline lookup yields CDR1 MRHNA and CDR2 SNTAGT. The CDR3 DNA sequence: TGTGCCAGCAGTGATCGGCAGGGTGACACCGGGGAGCTGTTTTTT. Protein: CASSDRQGDTGELFF.

The rearrangement links TRBV5-1 to TRBJ1-3, with D uncertain. Trimming removed 4 bases from V and 4 bases from J, with 18 bases in between. The CDR3 consists of 16 residues. From germline, CDR1 is SGHRS and CDR2 YFSETQ. The CDR3 loop is CASSPTEVRRGNTIYF. The CDR3 DNA reads TGCGCCAGCAGCCCGACCGAGGTGAGGAGAGGAAACACCATATATTTT.

Comments on this clone: A read error may account for a junction end that differs from germline. The genes are TRBV28 and TRBJ2-1; 7 nucleotides align to TRBD1. Germline V gene sequence: CDR1 MDHEN, CDR2 SYDVKM. The CDR3 runs 13 residues. The CDR3 DNA sequence: TGTGCCACCAGTCGGGACAGCTACAATGAGCAGTTCTTC. It specifies CATSRDSYNEQFF.

The rearrangement joins TRBV5-1 to TRBJ2-5; 7 nucleotides align to TRBD2. The CDR3 runs to 16 residues. Germline V gene lookup returns CDR1 SGHRS and CDR2 YFSETQ. Trimming cost V 4 bases and J 5 bases; bases outside gene matches: 14. Written as DNA, the CDR3 is TGCGCCAGCAGCCCGGGGACTGGAGACGGGGGGGAGACCCAGTACTTC. This encodes CASSPGTGDGGETQYF.

This clone was seen just once. This chain joins TRBV6-6 and TRBJ1-3, with D perhaps TRBD1 (6 bases). This CDR3 is 14 amino acids long. Germline V gene lookup returns CDR1 MNHNY and CDR2 SVGAGI (reference sequence). V was clipped by 2 bases and J by 4 bases, with 9 bases between them. Here the CDR3 DNA reads TGTGCCAGCAGTTACAGGGGGACAGGAAACACCATATATTTT. It yields the protein CASSYRGTGNTIYF.

This clone was detected only a few times. V and J are TRBV2 and TRBJ1-1, with TRBD1 matching over 7 bases. CDR1 is SNHLY and CDR2 is FYNNEI in the germline V gene. Germline trimming cut 4 bases from V and 11 bases from J; bases unmatched to any gene: 4. This CDR3 has 11 residues. CDR3 in amino acids: CASSVEGAAFF. The CDR3 DNA reads as TGTGCCAGCAGTGTTGAGGGGGCGGCTTTCTTT.

The chain combines TRBV5-4 with TRBJ2-2; a weak D match, TRBD2 (5 bases). From germline, CDR1 is SGHNT and CDR2 YYREEE (reference sequence). The CDR3 is 17 residues long. The V end was cut by 6 bases, the J end by 5 bases, with 23 bases between. The CDR3 nucleotides are TGTGCCAGCACCGACGCATCGGGTACGGGAACAACCGGGGAGCTGTTTTTT. Translated, it gives CASTDASGTGTTGELFF.

This chain connects TRBV25-1 to TRBJ1-2, with TRBD1 as a possible D gene (6 bases). The CDR3 is 18 amino acids. Germline V gives CDR1 MGHDK, CDR2 SYGVNS. The V gene lost 0 bases and the J gene lost 4 bases, with 21 bases spanning the gap. This CDR3 is CASSEYISPGGGSYGYTF. In nucleotides, the CDR3 is TGTGCCAGCAGTGAATATATATCGCCGGGGGGCGGAAGCTATGGCTACACCTTC.

In this sample, this clone turned up a few times. This chain connects TRBV3-1 (or the pseudogene TRBV3-2) to TRBJ1-5; D ambiguous. Germline assignment: CDR1 LGHDT and CDR2 YNNKEL (reference sequence). The CDR3 covers 14 residues. V lost 0 bases to trimming and J lost 5 bases, with 8 bases between them. The CDR3 coding sequence is TGTGCCAGCAGCCAAGATGTCACGGATCAGCCCCAGCATTTT. The encoded protein is CASSQDVTDQPQHF.